These T cell receptor beta chains were read from a single sample in a study of cytomegalovirus exposure and HLA in healthy donors. Some clones are missing from TCRdb's copy, which holds only in-frame ones; the method was immunoSEQ multiplex PCR. The sample shows 200,000 or so clones, approximately 80% of them seen only once. The sample was PBMCs. The receptors here all came from a woman in her 30s in good health and CMV-seropositive. CDR3s include the opening cysteine and the closing phenylalanine or tryptophan.

TRBJ2-5 | TRBV7-6 | CASSVLAGGPRETQYF
TRBJ2-5 | TRBV5-4 | CASGRTGGSETQYF
TRBJ2-3 | TRBV6-4 | CASSDSGQGADTQYF
TRBJ2-5 | TRBV23-1 | CASSLGGDQETQYF
TRBJ2-1 | TRBV10-3 | CASRSPGQGNNEQFF
TRBJ1-6 | TRBV19 | CASSTDRVSPLHF
TRBJ2-2 | TRBV6-6 | CASSTGATGELFF
TRBJ1-1 | TRBV28 | CASKLYLMAFF
TRBJ1-1 | TRBV7-8 | CASSPRTISTEAFF
TRBJ2-7 | TRBV15 | CATILLYEQYF
TRBJ2-1 | TRBV18 | CASSEGTAHNEQFF
TRBJ2-5 | TRBV28 | CASRLRDSPAETQYF
TRBJ1-1 | TRBV5-5 | CASSTPGQGSTEAFF
TRBJ2-7 | TRBV6-6 | CAIGDRDLYEQYF
TRBJ1-1 | TRBV7-9 | CASSPQANTEAFF
TRBJ1-1 | TRBV6-6 | CASSYEGTEAFF
TRBJ1-4 | TRBV2 | CASSMGPAGKLFF
TRBJ2-7 | TRBV7-2 | CASSLKGASGMRNSYEQYF
TRBJ1-2 | TRBV7-6 | CASSLVAPDRGHGYTF
TRBJ1-2 | TRBV6-5 | CASSSGTGALYGYTF
TRBJ2-5 | TRBV6-1 | CASLPGGGQETQYF
TRBJ1-1 | TRBV5-8 | CASSLLQDRAEAFF
TRBJ2-7 | TRBV5-6 | CASSLGASDSYEQYF
TRBJ2-7 | TRBV19 | CASSIRLAGGGYEQYF
TRBJ2-6 | TRBV19 | CASSIPPGAGANVLTF
TRBJ2-7 | TRBV5-8 | CASSPGYEQYF
TRBJ2-7 | TRBV19 | CASSLRDRAGEQYF
TRBJ2-3 | TRBV28 | CASSPGDSTDTQYF
TRBJ2-6 | TRBV19 | CASSPGYGANVLTF
TRBJ1-1 | TRBV5-6 | CASTVLQGLNTEAFF
TRBJ1-2 | TRBV7-9 | CASSLAPGQAIYGYTF
TRBJ2-1 | TRBV11-3 | CASSFGSYNEQFF
TRBJ1-1 | TRBV20-1 | CSARALREAFF
TRBJ2-7 | TRBV27 | CASSLRGGQKAYEQYF
TRBJ2-5 | TRBV4-1 | CASSLAGVPGTQYF
TRBJ1-5 | TRBV10-3 | CAISERTADQPQHF
TRBJ1-1 | TRBV7-9 | CSSSFSQGVNTEAFF
TRBJ2-1 | TRBV10-3 | CAISESRASGDYNEQFF
TRBJ2-3 | TRBV7-9 | CASSLVLAGVADTQYF
TRBJ2-1 | TRBV5-1 | CASNHGTSIGDEQFF
TRBJ1-6 | TRBV5-6 | CASSWGQNPNNSPLHF
TRBJ2-7 | TRBV11-2 | CASSLWGGTGSSYEQYF
TRBJ1-5 | TRBV19 | CASTSPGGQLNQPQHF
TRBJ2-1 | TRBV28 | CASSWGRGFSYNEQFF
TRBJ2-1 | TRBV6-1 | CASSEAPGEQFF
TRBJ2-1 | TRBV7-8 | CASSPFGGLAGRDEQFF
TRBJ2-1 | TRBV4-2 | CASSLTGTLSSYNEQFF
TRBJ2-7 | TRBV6-5 | CASSRGTGSSYEQYF
TRBJ1-4 | TRBV7-9 | CASNSVSDRGNEKLFF
TRBJ1-1 | TRBV9 | CASSSSGQGNTEAFF
TRBJ1-1 | TRBV5-1 | CASSLEAGRGEAFF
TRBJ2-3 | TRBV7-9 | CASSLWSGSTDTQYF
TRBJ2-7 | TRBV6-1 | CASTQKRYYEQYF
TRBJ2-7 | TRBV7-8 | CASSFRNTYEQYF
TRBJ2-1 | TRBV27 | CASSLSWAGVSYNEQFF
TRBJ1-3 | TRBV6-1 | CASSETFYSGNTIYF
TRBJ1-1 | TRBV11-3 | CASSTRAENTEAFF